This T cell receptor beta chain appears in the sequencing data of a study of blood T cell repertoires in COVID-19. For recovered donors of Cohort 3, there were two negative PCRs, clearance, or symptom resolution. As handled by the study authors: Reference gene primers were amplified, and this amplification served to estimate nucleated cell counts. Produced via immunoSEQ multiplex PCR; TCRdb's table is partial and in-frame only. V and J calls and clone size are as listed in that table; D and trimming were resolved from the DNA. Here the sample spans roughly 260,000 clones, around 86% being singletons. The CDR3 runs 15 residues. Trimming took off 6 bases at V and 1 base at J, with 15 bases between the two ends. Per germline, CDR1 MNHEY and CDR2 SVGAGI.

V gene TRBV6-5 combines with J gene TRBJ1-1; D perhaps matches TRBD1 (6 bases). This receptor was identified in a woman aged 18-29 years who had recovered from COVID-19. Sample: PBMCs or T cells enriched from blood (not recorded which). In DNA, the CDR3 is TGTGCCAGCAGAGACAGGAATCGGGGGAACACTGAAGCTTTCTTT. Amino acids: CASRDRNRGNTEAFF.